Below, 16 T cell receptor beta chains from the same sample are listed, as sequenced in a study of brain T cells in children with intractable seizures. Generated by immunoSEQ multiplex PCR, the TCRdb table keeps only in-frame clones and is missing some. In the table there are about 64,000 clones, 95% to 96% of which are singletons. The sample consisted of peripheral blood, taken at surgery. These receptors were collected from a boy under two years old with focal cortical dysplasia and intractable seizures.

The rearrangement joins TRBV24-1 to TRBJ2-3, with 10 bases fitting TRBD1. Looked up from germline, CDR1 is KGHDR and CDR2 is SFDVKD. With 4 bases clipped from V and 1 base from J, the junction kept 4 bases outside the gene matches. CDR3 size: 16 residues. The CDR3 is CATSETGTGGTDTQYF. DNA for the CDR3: TGTGCCACCAGTGAAACCGGGACAGGGGGCACAGATACGCAGTATTTT.

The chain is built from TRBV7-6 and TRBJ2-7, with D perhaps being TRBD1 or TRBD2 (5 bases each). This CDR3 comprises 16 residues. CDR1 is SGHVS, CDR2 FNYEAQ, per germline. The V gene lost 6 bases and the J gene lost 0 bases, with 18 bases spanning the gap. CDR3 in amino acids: CASSPLRGPSSYEQYF. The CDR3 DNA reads TGTGCCAGCAGTCCATTAAGGGGACCAAGCTCCTACGAGCAGTACTTC.

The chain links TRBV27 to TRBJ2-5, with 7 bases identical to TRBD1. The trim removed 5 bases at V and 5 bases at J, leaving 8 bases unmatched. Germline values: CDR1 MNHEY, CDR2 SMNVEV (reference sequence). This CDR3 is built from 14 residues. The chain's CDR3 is CASSPGQVRETQYF. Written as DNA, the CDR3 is TGTGCCAGCAGTCCAGGACAGGTTCGGGAGACCCAGTACTTC.

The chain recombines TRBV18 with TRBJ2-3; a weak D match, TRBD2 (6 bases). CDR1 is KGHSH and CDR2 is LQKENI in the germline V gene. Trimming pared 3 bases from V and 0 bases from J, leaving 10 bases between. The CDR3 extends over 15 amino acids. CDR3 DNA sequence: TGTGCCAGCTCACCTACTAGCAGCAGCACAGATACGCAGTATTTT. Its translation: CASSPTSSSTDTQYF.

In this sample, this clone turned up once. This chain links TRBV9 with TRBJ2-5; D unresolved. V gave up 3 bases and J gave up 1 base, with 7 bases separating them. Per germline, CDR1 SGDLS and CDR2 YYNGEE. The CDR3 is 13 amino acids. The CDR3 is CASSGPLQETQYF. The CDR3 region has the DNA TGTGCCAGCAGCGGCCCTCTCCAAGAGACCCAGTACTTC.

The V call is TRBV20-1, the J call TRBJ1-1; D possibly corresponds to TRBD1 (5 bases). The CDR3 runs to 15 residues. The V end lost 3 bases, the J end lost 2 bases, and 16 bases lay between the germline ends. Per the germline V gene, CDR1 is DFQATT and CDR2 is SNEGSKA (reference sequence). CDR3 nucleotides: TGCAGTGCTAGTGCCCTCACGGGGCGCAACACTGAAGCTTTCTTT. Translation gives CSASALTGRNTEAFF.

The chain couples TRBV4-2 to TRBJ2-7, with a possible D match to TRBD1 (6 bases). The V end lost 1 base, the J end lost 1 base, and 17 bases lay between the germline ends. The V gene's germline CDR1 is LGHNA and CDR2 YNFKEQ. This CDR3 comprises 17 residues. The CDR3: CASSQGQGHGPSYEQYF. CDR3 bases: TGTGCCAGCAGCCAAGGCCAGGGACATGGGCCTTCCTACGAGCAGTACTTC.

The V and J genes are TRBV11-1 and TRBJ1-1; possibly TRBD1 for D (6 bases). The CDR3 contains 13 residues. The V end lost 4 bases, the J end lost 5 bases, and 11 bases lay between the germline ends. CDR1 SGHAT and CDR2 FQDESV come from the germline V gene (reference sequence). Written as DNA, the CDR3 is TGTGCCAGCAGCTACAGGGTTATAACTGAAGCTTTCTTT. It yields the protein CASSYRVITEAFF.

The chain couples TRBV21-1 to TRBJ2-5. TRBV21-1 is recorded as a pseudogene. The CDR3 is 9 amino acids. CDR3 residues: CAGKETQYF. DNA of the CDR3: TGTGCCGGCAAAGAGACCCAGTACTTC.

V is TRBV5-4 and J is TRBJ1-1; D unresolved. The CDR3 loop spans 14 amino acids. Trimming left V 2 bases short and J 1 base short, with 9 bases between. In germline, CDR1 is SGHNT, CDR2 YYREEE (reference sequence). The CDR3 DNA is TGTGCCAGCAGCTTTGGGGTGGGGAACACTGAAGCTTTCTTT. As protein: CASSFGVGNTEAFF.

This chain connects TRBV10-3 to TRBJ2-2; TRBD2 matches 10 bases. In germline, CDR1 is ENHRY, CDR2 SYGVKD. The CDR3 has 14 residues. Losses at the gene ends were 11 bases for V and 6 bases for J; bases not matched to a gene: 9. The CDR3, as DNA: TGTGCCGTCCAACCGGGACTAGCGCCCGGGGAGCTGTTTTTT. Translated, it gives CAVQPGLAPGELFF.

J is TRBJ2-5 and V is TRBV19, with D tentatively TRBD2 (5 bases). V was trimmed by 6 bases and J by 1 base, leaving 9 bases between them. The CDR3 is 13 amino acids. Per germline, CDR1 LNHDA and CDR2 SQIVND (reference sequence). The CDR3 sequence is CASRRRSQETQYF. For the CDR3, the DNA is TGTGCCAGTAGGAGGAGGTCCCAAGAGACCCAGTACTTC.

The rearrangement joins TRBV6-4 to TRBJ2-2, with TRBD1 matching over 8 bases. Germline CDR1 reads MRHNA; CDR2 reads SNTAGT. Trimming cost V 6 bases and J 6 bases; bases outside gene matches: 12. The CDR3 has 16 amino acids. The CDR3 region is CASSRQPGGASGELFF. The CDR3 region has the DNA TGTGCCAGCAGCCGCCAACCAGGGGGCGCCTCCGGGGAGCTGTTTTTT.

The CDR3 is CASSLGQNTGELFF. The CDR3 DNA reads TGTGCCAGCAGCCTTGGACAGAACACCGGGGAGCTGTTTTTT. The chain is built from TRBV7-2 and TRBJ2-2, with TRBD1 as a possible D gene (5 bases). This CDR3 is built from 14 residues. CDR1 is SGHTA and CDR2 is FQGNSA in the germline V gene. V was trimmed by 5 bases and J by 1 base, leaving 8 bases between them.

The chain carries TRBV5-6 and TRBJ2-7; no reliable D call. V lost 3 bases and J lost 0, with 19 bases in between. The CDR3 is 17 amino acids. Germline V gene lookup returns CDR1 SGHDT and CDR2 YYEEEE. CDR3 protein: CASSSPLGSLSSYEQYF. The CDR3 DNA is TGTGCCAGCAGCTCGCCCCTGGGTAGCCTGAGCTCCTACGAGCAGTACTTC.

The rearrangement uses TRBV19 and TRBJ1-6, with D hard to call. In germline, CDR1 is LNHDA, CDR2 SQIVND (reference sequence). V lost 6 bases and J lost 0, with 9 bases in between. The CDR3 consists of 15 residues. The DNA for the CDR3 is TGTGCCAGTAGCGTGAGGAGCTCCTATAATTCACCCCTCCACTTT. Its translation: CASSVRSSYNSPLHF.